This T cell receptor beta chain was captured in a study of blood T cell repertoires in COVID-19. Study-wide context: Italy, Spain and the United States were the sources of the convalescent and acute COVID-19 samples. T cells, B-cell-depleted T cells, or PBMCs supplied cDNA or gDNA.

CDR3 length: 15 amino acids. Trimming pared 3 bases from V and 0 bases from J, leaving 12 bases between. Germline CDR1 is MNHEY and CDR2 is SVGAGI. As originally analysed: Counts of nucleated cells, estimated from reference gene primer amplification, were obtained. Data came from immunoSEQ multiplex PCR; TCRdb stores just in-frame clones and leaves some out. Clonal size and the V and J genes are those of that table, whereas D and trimming came from the DNA. The sample has 120,000 or so clones, approximately 88% seen once. Sequencing was done on a sample of peripheral blood. This sequence joins TRBV6-5 and TRBJ2-7; tentative D call: TRBD1 (6 bases). This receptor was identified in a man aged 50 to 60 with acute or convalescent COVID-19. The CDR3 bases are TGTGCCAGCAGTTATAGGGGGTCGAGCTCCTACGAGCAGTACTTC. Amino acids: CASSYRGSSSYEQYF.